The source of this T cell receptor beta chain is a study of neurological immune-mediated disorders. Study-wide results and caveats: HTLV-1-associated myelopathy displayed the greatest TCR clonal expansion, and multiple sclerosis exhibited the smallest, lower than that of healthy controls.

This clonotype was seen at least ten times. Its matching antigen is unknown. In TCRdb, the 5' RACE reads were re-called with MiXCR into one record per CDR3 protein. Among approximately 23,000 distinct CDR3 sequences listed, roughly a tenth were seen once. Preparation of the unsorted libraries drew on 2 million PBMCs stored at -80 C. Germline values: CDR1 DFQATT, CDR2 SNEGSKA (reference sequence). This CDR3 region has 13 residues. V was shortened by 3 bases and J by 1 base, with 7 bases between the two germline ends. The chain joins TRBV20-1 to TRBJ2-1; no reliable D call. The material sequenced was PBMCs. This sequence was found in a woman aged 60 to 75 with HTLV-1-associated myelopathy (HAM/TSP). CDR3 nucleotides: TGCAGTGCTAGCGCTGTGTCCTACAATGAGCAGTTCTTC. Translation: CSASAVSYNEQFF.